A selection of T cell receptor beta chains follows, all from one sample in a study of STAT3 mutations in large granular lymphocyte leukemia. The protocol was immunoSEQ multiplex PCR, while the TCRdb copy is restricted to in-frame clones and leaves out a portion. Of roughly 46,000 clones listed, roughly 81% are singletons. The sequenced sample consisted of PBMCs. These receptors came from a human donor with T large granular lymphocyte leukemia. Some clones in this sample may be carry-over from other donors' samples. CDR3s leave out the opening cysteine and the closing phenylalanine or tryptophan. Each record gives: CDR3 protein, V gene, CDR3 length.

ASSQELFWSSGGNEQF,TRBV4-3,16
ASSLVIRASANYGYT,TRBV7-8,15
ASSLDTQKHGQY,TRBV11-2,12
ASSWAGQLNTEAF,TRBV28,13
ASSSVPFYGYT,TRBV7-9,11
ASMDGSLPLH,TRBV6-5,10
ASRQTGKNEKLF,TRBV6-6,12
ASSAGLAGGSGEQF,TRBV5-1,14
ASARQGISPLH,TRBV6-5,11
ASSLEAGLDTQY,TRBV5-1,12
AGWDPNTGELF,TRBV5-1,11
ASSLGGQSGQETQY,TRBV5-1,14
ASSLQGPGETQY,TRBV5-8,12
SVAGTANSPLH,TRBV29-1,11
ASTQGLGPQH,TRBV27,10
ASSQGQGRTDTQY,TRBV4-3,13
ASSLGLAGGQEQF,TRBV5-1,13
ASSPLSNEQF,TRBV18,10
ASSYLGTFGGYT,TRBV6-6,12
ASSSANTIY,TRBV5-1,9
ASSYLRQEHYGYT,TRBV6-5,13
ATGHGSVSGNTIY,TRBV6-1,13